The source of this T cell receptor (beta chain) is a study of post-analysis software for immune sequencing data. TCR beta cDNA libraries included unique molecular identifiers. TCRdb used MiXCR to reprocess the PCR reads, holding one entry per CDR3 protein. The sample shows around 200,000 distinct CDR3 sequences, 29% of them seen only once. The specimen was blood. This TCR was sampled from a girl aged 2 to 17 with multiple sclerosis.

CDR3 nucleotides: TGCAGTGCTAGAGATCGGAGGGTGGGGGGCTATTCTAACTATGGCTACACCTTC. Its translation: CSARDRRVGGYSNYGYTF. The J gene is TRBJ1-2, the V gene TRBV20-1, with a weak D call TRBD1 (6 bases). Trimming left V 0 bases short and J 0 bases short, with 20 bases between. CDR1 and CDR2 from the germline V gene are DFQATT and SNEGSKA (reference sequence). The CDR3 totals 18 residues.